The 13 T cell receptor beta chains presented below share a single source sample, sequenced in a study of blood T cell repertoires in COVID-19. Using immunoSEQ multiplex PCR, the repertoire was profiled, and TCRdb retains in-frame clones only, with some absent. The table lists roughly 230,000 clones, about 90% of them singletons. Material: peripheral blood. These receptors were taken from a man aged 25 to 40 with COVID-19, enrolled during active disease.

The J gene is TRBJ1-1, the V gene TRBV29-1; 9 bases map to TRBD1. Trimming took 3 bases from V and 1 from J; bases not matched to a gene: 0. The germline CDR1 and CDR2 sequences are SQVTM and ANQGSEA. The CDR3 loop spans 13 amino acids. Here the CDR3 reads CSVEGQGNTEAFF. DNA for the CDR3: TGCAGCGTTGAGGGACAGGGGAACACTGAAGCTTTCTTT.

V usage is TRBV30 and J usage is TRBJ1-5, with D hard to call. This CDR3 is 13 amino acids long. The V gene's germline CDR1 is GTSNPN and CDR2 SVGIG (reference sequence). V dropped 2 bases and J dropped 5 bases, with 10 bases sitting between them. Here the CDR3 reads CAWSQAGDQPQHF. In DNA form, the CDR3 reads TGTGCCTGGAGTCAGGCAGGTGATCAGCCCCAGCATTTT.

The chain carries TRBV19 and TRBJ1-1; the D is unclear. This CDR3 comprises 14 residues. The V end was cut by 8 bases, the J end by 1 base, with 14 bases between. In germline, CDR1 is LNHDA, CDR2 SQIVND (reference sequence). DNA for the CDR3: TGTGCCAGTCTCAGAGGACTCGCGAACACTGAAGCTTTCTTT. The encoded protein is CASLRGLANTEAFF.

This clone was found once. The chain joins TRBV6-4 to TRBJ2-7; TRBD1 matches at 7 bases. Germline V CDR1 and CDR2: MRHNA, SNTAGT. V trimming: 0 bases; J trimming: 9 bases; junction bases outside the gene matches: 5. The CDR3 runs to 13 residues. In DNA form, the CDR3 reads TGTGCCAGCAGTGACTCAGGCAGGGGGACGCAGTACTTC. Its protein product is CASSDSGRGTQYF.

This clone is a singleton in its sample. The CDR3 DNA is TGTGCCAGCAGCTTCCAAGGAGACAATCAGCCCCAGCATTTT. Its translation is CASSFQGDNQPQHF. This chain connects TRBV11-2 to TRBJ1-5, with D hard to call. The CDR3 runs 14 residues. Germline V gene lookup returns CDR1 SGHAT and CDR2 FQNNGV. The V and J ends lost 3 bases and 3 bases respectively, with 9 bases between them.

This chain links TRBV18 with TRBJ1-4, with D maybe TRBD1 (5 bases). This CDR3 has 14 amino acids. In germline, CDR1 is KGHSH, CDR2 LQKENI. V lost 3 bases, J lost 8 bases, and 13 bases lay in between. The CDR3 DNA follows: TGTGCCAGCTCACCCCCCCCGCAGGGCGAAAAACTGTTTTTT. Translated: CASSPPPQGEKLFF. The entire variable domain, with the rest obtained from reference TRBV18 and TRBJ1-4, is as follows: NAGVMQNPRHLVRRRGQEARLRCSPMKGHSHVYWYRQLPEEGLKFMVYLQKENIIDESGMPKERFSAEFPKEGPSILRIQQVVRGDSAAYFCASSPPPQGEKLFFGSGTQLSVL.

This chain uses TRBV2 with TRBJ1-1, with 10 bases fitting TRBD1. J lost 0 bases, V lost 6 bases, and 7 bases had no gene match. The CDR3 runs to 16 residues. From germline, CDR1 is SNHLY and CDR2 FYNNEI. CDR3 in DNA: TGTGCCAGCAGGGTATGGGACAGGGGATTGAACACTGAAGCTTTCTTT. Translating gives CASRVWDRGLNTEAFF.

The genes are TRBV6-5 and TRBJ1-3; 7 nucleotides line up with TRBD1. The germline V gene encodes CDR1 MNHEY and CDR2 SVGAGI. V shed 4 bases and J 4 bases; nucleotides not matched to a gene: 1. The CDR3 extends over 13 amino acids. The CDR3 here is CASSLGQGNTIYF. The CDR3 DNA follows: TGTGCCAGCAGTTTGGGACAGGGAAACACCATATATTTT.

V and J are TRBV5-1 and TRBJ2-1; TRBD2 matches 15 bases. Germline V gene sequence: CDR1 SGHRS, CDR2 YFSETQ. This CDR3 has 16 residues. The junction had 3 bases not matched to a gene; V was cut back by 1 base and J by 7 bases. CDR3 sequence (DNA): TGCGCCAGCAGCTTGATGGGACTAGCGGGGGGTAATGAGCAGTTCTTC. Amino acids: CASSLMGLAGGNEQFF.

This sequence joins TRBV10-3 and TRBJ1-2; D unclear. Trimming stripped 11 bases from V and 5 bases from J, with 18 bases between. Germline CDR1 reads ENHRY; CDR2 reads SYGVKD. The CDR3 is 13 residues long. The CDR3 DNA reads TGTGCCTCCCAGGAGGGATTGGGATATGGCTACACCTTC. It translates to CASQEGLGYGYTF.

The chain combines TRBV19 with TRBJ2-3, with 8 bases aligning to TRBD2. The CDR3 sequence is 15 residues long. CDR1 is LNHDA and CDR2 is SQIVND in the germline V gene (reference sequence). V lost 3 bases and J lost 4; bases outside the gene matches: 6. CDR3 in DNA: TGTGCCAGTAGTATTCCGGGGGGGCAGTCAGATACGCAGTATTTT. Translation gives CASSIPGGQSDTQYF.

The chain employs TRBV9 and TRBJ1-2, with D possibly matching TRBD1 (6 bases). The CDR3 length is 15 residues. V was cut by 2 bases and J by 4 bases, with 15 bases left in between. CDR1 is SGDLS, CDR2 YYNGEE, per germline. The CDR3 loop reads CASSVQDSGVYGYTF. The CDR3 region has the DNA TGTGCCAGCAGCGTCCAGGACAGCGGCGTCTATGGCTACACCTTC.

This clone was seen once. The chain recombines TRBV28 with TRBJ1-4, with a tentative D call TRBD1 (5 bases). Germline loops: CDR1 MDHEN, CDR2 SYDVKM. The CDR3 contains 14 residues. V was cut by 2 bases and J by 8 bases, with 12 bases left in between. The CDR3 loop reads CASSLGDWEEKLFF. CDR3 bases: TGTGCCAGCAGTTTAGGGGACTGGGAAGAAAAACTGTTTTTT. Using reference TRBV28 and TRBJ1-4 for the parts outside the CDR3, the full variable domain is DVKVTQSSRYLVKRTGEKVFLECVQDMDHENMFWYRQDPGLGLRLIYFSYDVKMKEKGDIPEGYSVSREKKERFSLILESASTNQTSMYLCASSLGDWEEKLFFGSGTQLSVL.